These 20 T cell receptor beta chains were all obtained from the same sample, sequenced in a study of shared clonotypes between healthy human individuals. CD45RO-negative, CCR7-positively selected cells formed the naive CD8 fraction, excluding terminally differentiated effector memory CD45RA+ cells. Data came from immunoSEQ multiplex PCR; TCRdb stores just in-frame clones and leaves some out. The sample lists 700,000 to 950,000 clones; around 96% were seen once. Sequenced material: naive CD8+ T cells sorted from blood. All receptors come from a man aged 25-45 years in good health.

This clone was counted once. The V call is TRBV5-4, the J call TRBJ2-1; 13 bases are shared with TRBD2. Germline V lookup: CDR1 SGHNT, CDR2 YYREEE (reference sequence). The CDR3 length is 15 residues. With 4 bases clipped from V and 8 bases from J, the junction kept 6 bases outside the gene matches. CDR3 protein: CASSELAGGPYEQFF. As DNA, the CDR3 is TGTGCCAGCAGCGAACTAGCGGGAGGGCCTTATGAGCAGTTCTTC.

With respect to this clone: This same CDR3 is encoded by further DNA sequences in the sample. CDR3: CASSLGLYEQYF. The CDR3 DNA follows: TGTGCCAGCAGCTTAGGCCTCTACGAGCAGTACTTC. This rearrangement joins TRBV11-2 to TRBJ2-7; no reliable D call. Germline V gene sequence: CDR1 SGHAT, CDR2 FQNNGV. Trimming removed 1 base at V and 3 bases at J, with 4 bases between. The CDR3 is 12 amino acids.

The chain is built from TRBV29-1 and TRBJ2-1; D is ambiguous. There are 15 residues in the CDR3. The germline V gene encodes CDR1 SQVTM and CDR2 ANQGSEA. V was trimmed by 0 bases and J by 2 bases, leaving 11 bases between them. The CDR3 DNA follows: TGCAGCGTTGAAGAGCGCGCTGCAGCCTACAATGAGCAGTTCTTC. It specifies CSVEERAAAYNEQFF.

In the case of this clone: The same CDR3 also results from other DNA sequences found in this sample. This chain connects TRBV27 to TRBJ1-5; D is undetermined. CDR1 MNHEY and CDR2 SMNVEV come from the germline V gene (reference sequence). The CDR3 totals 14 residues. The germline V and J ends were trimmed by 2 bases and 4 bases, with 9 bases remaining between them. The CDR3 spells CASSLGGFNQPQHF. Here the CDR3 DNA reads TGTGCCAGCAGTTTAGGCGGTTTTAATCAGCCCCAGCATTTT.

This chain connects TRBV19 to TRBJ2-1, with TRBD2 identical over 7 bases. The CDR3 contains 16 residues. The germline V gene encodes CDR1 LNHDA and CDR2 SQIVND (reference sequence). J gave up 0 bases and V 3 bases, and 5 bases lay outside the gene matches. DNA of the CDR3: TGTGCCAGTAGTATCCTAGCGGTTAGCTCCTACAATGAGCAGTTCTTC. Translation: CASSILAVSSYNEQFF.

This clone was observed once. The genes are TRBV18 and TRBJ2-7; maybe TRBD1 (5 bases). Germline loops: CDR1 KGHSH, CDR2 LQKENI. The CDR3 has 16 residues. Between the trimmed V and J ends, which lost 2 bases and 0 bases, there was a span of 14 bases. CDR3 coding DNA: TGTGCCAGCTCACCAGGGAAGCAGGGATTCTCCTACGAGCAGTACTTC. Translation: CASSPGKQGFSYEQYF.

J is TRBJ2-2 and V is TRBV6-5; D not resolved. V was clipped by 6 bases and J by 4 bases, with 15 bases between them. The CDR3 length is 15 residues. Germline V gene data show CDR1 as MNHEY and CDR2 as SVGAGI. The CDR3 bases are TGTGCCAGCAGCCTCAATTACCCGACCACCGGGGAGCTGTTTTTT. This gives the protein CASSLNYPTTGELFF.

V is TRBV30 and J is TRBJ2-7; unclear D gene. Per germline, CDR1 GTSNPN and CDR2 SVGIG (reference sequence). Trimming shortened V by 3 bases and J by 2 bases, and 5 bases separated the two germline ends. The CDR3 contains 11 residues. CDR3 sequence reads: CAWSAPYEQYF. The CDR3 DNA sequence: TGTGCCTGGAGCGCACCCTACGAGCAGTACTTC.

The chain couples TRBV7-2 to TRBJ2-3; 7 positions agree with TRBD2. From germline, CDR1 is SGHTA and CDR2 FQGNSA. The CDR3 runs to 18 residues. Germline trimming cut 2 bases from V and 2 bases from J; bases unmatched to any gene: 13. The CDR3 here is CASSLLPDLADPTDTQYF. The CDR3 nucleotides are TGTGCCAGCAGCTTACTACCCGACCTAGCGGACCCCACAGATACGCAGTATTTT.

The V call is TRBV27, the J call TRBJ2-7, with 8 bases matching TRBD1. V shed 3 bases and J 2 bases; nucleotides not matched to a gene: 6. The CDR3 is 15 amino acids. Germline-derived CDR1 and CDR2 are MNHEY and SMNVEV (reference sequence). In DNA form, the CDR3 reads TGTGCCAGCAGTTTTTCCGGGACAGGCGCCTACGAGCAGTACTTC. Protein sequence: CASSFSGTGAYEQYF.

The rearrangement joins TRBV30 to TRBJ2-7, with TRBD2 matching 10 bases. Germline CDR1 is GTSNPN and CDR2 is SVGIG (reference sequence). The V and J ends lost 1 base and 4 bases, in that order; junction bases with no gene match: 4. The CDR3 length is 14 residues. CDR3 DNA: TGTGCCTGGAGTGAACTAGCGGGATTTTACGAGCAGTACTTC. Protein: CAWSELAGFYEQYF.

The genes are TRBV5-1 and TRBJ2-2; 7 bases align to TRBD1. V shed 5 bases and J 3 bases; nucleotides not matched to a gene: 7. Germline CDR1 and CDR2: SGHRS and YFSETQ. The CDR3 extends over 15 amino acids. The CDR3 DNA follows: TGCGCCAGCAGGACAGGGAGTTTGGACACCGGGGAGCTGTTTTTT. It is translated as CASRTGSLDTGELFF. Based on the CDR3 plus reference TRBV5-1 and TRBJ2-2, the full variable domain is KAGVTQTPRYLIKTRGQQVTLSCSPISGHRSVSWYQQTPGQGLQFLFEYFSETQRNKGNFPGRFSGRQFSNSRSEMNVSTLELGDSALYLCASRTGSLDTGELFFGEGSRLTVL.

The V call is TRBV5-1, the J call TRBJ2-1; D is unresolved. Germline V lookup: CDR1 SGHRS, CDR2 YFSETQ. This CDR3 has 17 residues. Trimming took off 4 bases at V and 0 bases at J, with 17 bases between the two ends. CDR3 nucleotide sequence: TGCGCCAGCAGCGCGACAACGGCGGATTACTCCTACAATGAGCAGTTCTTC. It yields the protein CASSATTADYSYNEQFF.

V usage is TRBV5-6 and J usage is TRBJ2-7; 8 bases fit TRBD1. The germline CDR1 and CDR2 sequences are SGHDT and YYEEEE. Trimming removed 2 bases from V and 4 bases from J; junction bases left unmatched: 5. This CDR3 contains 14 residues. The CDR3 is CASSFGQGIYEQYF. CDR3 sequence (DNA): TGTGCCAGCAGCTTTGGACAGGGAATTTACGAGCAGTACTTC.

This clone was seen just once. V and J are TRBV28 and TRBJ1-5; 9 nucleotides agree with TRBD1. Germline V CDR1 and CDR2: MDHEN, SYDVKM. The CDR3 extends over 14 amino acids. The J segment lost 6 bases and the V segment lost 7 bases, leaving 7 bases of the junction unmatched. The CDR3 sequence: CASTKVTGGQPQHF. The CDR3 region has the DNA TGTGCCAGCACGAAGGTGACAGGGGGTCAGCCCCAGCATTTT.

The CDR3 region is CASSFGTASYEQYF. CDR3 nucleotides: TGTGCCAGCAGTTTCGGGACAGCTTCCTACGAGCAGTACTTC. The chain links TRBV28 to TRBJ2-7, with TRBD1 matching over 7 bases. From germline, CDR1 is MDHEN and CDR2 SYDVKM. V lost 3 bases to trimming and J lost 1 base; unmatched junction nucleotides: 3. This CDR3 contains 14 residues.

V usage is TRBV18 and J usage is TRBJ1-2; D may be TRBD1 (5 bases). V was trimmed by 3 bases and J by 1 base, leaving 6 bases between them. The CDR3 spans 13 residues. Germline-derived CDR1 and CDR2 are KGHSH and LQKENI. CDR3 coding DNA: TGTGCCAGCTCACCGGGGGATAACTATGGCTACACCTTC. It encodes CASSPGDNYGYTF.

Worth noting for this clone: Distinct nucleotide sequences in the sample also encode this CDR3. CDR3 bases: TGTGCCAGCAGCCCGACGGGCTACGAGCAGTACTTC. This sequence encodes CASSPTGYEQYF. This chain uses TRBV9 with TRBJ2-7; D remains ambiguous. V was cut by 4 bases and J by 3 bases, with 8 bases left in between. CDR1 SGDLS and CDR2 YYNGEE come from the germline V gene. The CDR3 is made up of 12 amino acids.

The rearrangement links TRBV28 to TRBJ2-2, with D maybe TRBD1 (6 bases). Germline V CDR1 and CDR2: MDHEN, SYDVKM. CDR3 length: 17 residues. Trimming removed 2 bases from V and 3 bases from J, with 16 bases in between. The CDR3 DNA reads as TGTGCCAGCAGTTTAGACCGGACAGACAAATACACCGGGGAGCTGTTTTTT. Encoded protein: CASSLDRTDKYTGELFF.

J is TRBJ2-4 and V is TRBV21-1; the listed D gene, TRBD1, was not tested against the DNA. TRBV21-1 is listed as a pseudogene. The CDR3 is 18 amino acids. The DNA for the CDR3 is TGTGCCAGCAGCAAAGGCAGGACAGTAACACTAGCCAAAAACATTCAGTACTTC. Amino acids: CASSKGRTVTLAKNIQYF.